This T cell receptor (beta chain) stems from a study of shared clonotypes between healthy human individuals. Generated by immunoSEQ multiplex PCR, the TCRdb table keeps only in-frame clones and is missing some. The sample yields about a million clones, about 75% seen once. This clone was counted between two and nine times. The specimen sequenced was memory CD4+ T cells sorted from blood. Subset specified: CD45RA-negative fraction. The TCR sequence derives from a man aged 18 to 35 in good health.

The CDR3: CATSRDSAVYSPLHF. The DNA of the CDR3 is TGTGCCACCAGCAGAGATTCGGCGGTTTATTCACCCCTCCACTTT. The genes are TRBV15 and TRBJ1-6, with D unresolved. CDR1 LNHNV and CDR2 YYDKDF come from the germline V gene (reference sequence). V was shortened by 0 bases and J by 8 bases, with 11 bases between the two germline ends. The length of the CDR3 is 15 residues.